This T cell receptor beta chain appears in the sequencing data of a study of T cell responses to AZD1222 COVID-19 vaccine. Study-wide results and caveats: CD4 TCRs associated with vaccination spanned spike, dominating at 160-218 and 743-854. Donors, mostly white British, included more females; clonal diversity was possibly underestimated. Variant regions that are unmutated are reportedly the target of nearly half of spike-specific TCRs. In all cases, repertoires were sampled only after the peak T cell response.

This clone is a singleton in its sample. No antigen is known for it. Data came from immunoSEQ multiplex PCR; TCRdb stores just in-frame clones and leaves some out. The table records approximately 200,000 clones, approximately 91% of them present only once. The V gene end was trimmed by 9 bases and the J gene end by 6 bases; junction bases not matched to a gene: 8. This CDR3 region has 14 residues. Germline V lookup: CDR1 LNHDA, CDR2 SQIVND (reference sequence). This chain connects TRBV19 to TRBJ1-5, with 10 bases that match TRBD1. The source material was peripheral blood, sampled 28 days after the second AZD1222 dose. The receptor's source is an adult who received the AZD1222 COVID-19 vaccine. In DNA form, the CDR3 reads TGTGCCAGCTGGGACAGGGGAGTCGGTCAGCCCCAGCATTTT. It encodes CASWDRGVGQPQHF.